Below are 10 T cell receptor beta chains sequenced from a single sample in a study of blood T cell repertoires in COVID-19. The data were produced by immunoSEQ multiplex PCR, yet TCRdb's version contains in-frame clones alone and is incomplete. The sample records approximately 93,000 clones, about 74% being singletons. Sequenced: peripheral blood. The receptors derive from a man aged 70 or older with COVID-19, enrolled during active disease.

This chain connects TRBV7-9 to TRBJ2-1, with 9 bases lining up with TRBD2. After removal of 7 bases from V and 7 bases from J, the junction contained 5 bases not matched to a gene. Per the germline V gene, CDR1 is SEHNR and CDR2 is FQNEAQ (reference sequence). This CDR3 has 13 amino acids. This CDR3 is CASNIAGVNEQFF. The CDR3 DNA is TGTGCCAGCAATATAGCGGGAGTGAATGAGCAGTTCTTC.

The chain uses TRBV5-1 and TRBJ2-3, with unresolved D. This CDR3 spans 14 amino acids. Trimming shortened V by 2 bases and J by 6 bases, and 13 bases separated the two germline ends. Germline V CDR1 and CDR2: SGHRS, YFSETQ. CDR3 sequence (DNA): TGCGCCAGCAGCTTTAGTCAGGTTGGCGATACGCAGTATTTT. Translated, it gives CASSFSQVGDTQYF.

This rearrangement joins TRBV6-6 to TRBJ2-4; possibly TRBD1 for D (5 bases). Deletions cut 6 bases from V and 4 bases from J, with 16 bases between. Per germline, CDR1 MNHNY and CDR2 SVGAGI (reference sequence). There are 15 residues in the CDR3. This CDR3 is CASSRPRDGKNIQYF. CDR3 bases: TGTGCCAGCAGCCGACCCAGGGATGGAAAAAACATTCAGTACTTC.

The sample holds many counts of this clone. The J gene is TRBJ2-7, the V gene TRBV5-4; D gene unclear. This CDR3 spans 16 amino acids. CDR1 and CDR2 from the germline V gene are SGHNT and YYREEE (reference sequence). V lost 4 bases and J lost 0, with 17 bases in between. In DNA form, the CDR3 reads TGTGCCAGCAGCCCCACACCGATCCGCCTCTCCTACGAGCAGTACTTC. Translated: CASSPTPIRLSYEQYF. Full variable domain (outside the CDR3, taken from reference TRBV5-4 and TRBJ2-7): ETGVTQSPTHLIKTRGQQVTLRCSSQSGHNTVSWYQQALGQGPQFIFQYYREEENGRGNFPPRFSGLQFPNYSSELNVNALELDDSALYLCASSPTPIRLSYEQYFGPGTRLTVT.

This sequence joins TRBV19 and TRBJ1-3; a possible D gene is TRBD1 (5 bases). The V and J ends lost 4 bases and 3 bases respectively, with 7 bases between them. Germline V gene lookup returns CDR1 LNHDA and CDR2 SQIVND (reference sequence). This CDR3 has 13 residues. CDR3 bases: TGTGCCAGTAGTACGGACATTGGAAACACCATATATTTT. Protein: CASSTDIGNTIYF.

The chain joins TRBV9 to TRBJ1-1, with 7 bases lining up with TRBD1. Germline-derived CDR1 and CDR2 are SGDLS and YYNGEE. The junction had 4 bases not matched to a gene; V was cut back by 4 bases and J by 4 bases. This CDR3 spans 13 amino acids. CDR3 bases: TGTGCCAGCAGCACCTCAGGGGGCACTGAAGCTTTCTTT. Its translation is CASSTSGGTEAFF.

J is TRBJ1-5 and V is TRBV18; D gene ambiguous. CDR3 length: 16 amino acids. V was trimmed by 0 bases and J by 2 bases, leaving 11 bases between them. The germline CDR1 and CDR2 sequences are KGHSH and LQKENI. CDR3 loop: CASSPPGEGGNQPQHF. The CDR3 DNA follows: TGTGCCAGCTCACCACCAGGCGAGGGTGGCAATCAGCCCCAGCATTTT. Looking up the rest from reference TRBV18 and TRBJ1-5 gives the full variable domain: NAGVMQNPRHLVRRRGQEARLRCSPMKGHSHVYWYRQLPEEGLKFMVYLQKENIIDESGMPKERFSAEFPKEGPSILRIQQVVRGDSAAYFCASSPPGEGGNQPQHFGDGTRLSIL.

This chain joins TRBV7-2 and TRBJ1-4, with 8 bases that match TRBD1. The CDR3 is 15 residues long. With V trimmed by 5 bases and J by 2 bases, 4 bases remained unmatched. From germline, CDR1 is SGHTA and CDR2 FQGNSA. The CDR3 loop is CASSARQGTNEKLFF. The CDR3 DNA follows: TGTGCCAGCAGCGCCAGACAGGGGACTAATGAAAAACTGTTTTTT.

As DNA, the CDR3 is TGTGCCAGCAGTTTAATATTGGGCAATCGGACACCCCTCCACTTT. Amino acid sequence: CASSLILGNRTPLHF. J is TRBJ1-6 and V is TRBV28; D gene ambiguous. Germline CDR1 is MDHEN and CDR2 is SYDVKM. CDR3 length: 15 amino acids. V lost 2 bases, J lost 11 bases, and 16 bases lay in between. Combining the CDR3 with reference TRBV28 and TRBJ1-6 gives the whole variable domain DVKVTQSSRYLVKRTGEKVFLECVQDMDHENMFWYRQDPGLGLRLIYFSYDVKMKEKGDIPEGYSVSREKKERFSLILESASTNQTSMYLCASSLILGNRTPLHFGNGTRLTVT.

This clone was counted a single time. The chain is built from TRBV28 and TRBJ1-2; D is perhaps TRBD1 (5 bases). The CDR3 is 11 amino acids. From germline, CDR1 is MDHEN and CDR2 SYDVKM. Trimming left V 8 bases short and J 3 bases short, with 7 bases between. The CDR3 DNA sequence: TGTGCCAGCGGGGCCTACTATGGCTACACCTTC. This encodes CASGAYYGYTF.